These 19 T cell receptor beta chains originate from one sample sequenced in a study of long-term antiretroviral therapy in people with HIV. Sequencing used immunoSEQ v3.0 at survey level. Using immunoSEQ multiplex PCR, the repertoire was profiled, and TCRdb retains in-frame clones only, with some absent. This table has about 12,000 clones, roughly 82% appearing once. This specimen consisted of unsorted PBMCs, obtained nearly 8.5 years after starting antiretroviral therapy. These receptors were obtained from a man aged 50 or older with HIV.

In its sample, this clone was seen a few times. This CDR3 reads CASSPPGQGIDEKLFF. Here the CDR3 DNA reads TGTGCCAGCAGCCCCCCTGGACAGGGGATAGATGAAAAACTGTTTTTT. The chain couples TRBV7-9 to TRBJ1-4; TRBD1 matches at 9 bases. Germline CDR1 SEHNR, CDR2 FQNEAQ (reference sequence). Losses at the gene ends were 5 bases for V and 6 bases for J; bases not matched to a gene: 10. The CDR3 contains 16 residues.

V is TRBV14 and J is TRBJ1-4; 11 nucleotides agree with TRBD1. CDR1 is SGHDN, CDR2 FVKESK, per germline. Trimming removed 4 bases from V and 8 bases from J; junction bases left unmatched: 12. This CDR3 comprises 17 residues. The CDR3: CASSREDRGLRSEKLFF. In DNA form, the CDR3 reads TGTGCCAGCAGCCGAGAGGACAGGGGGCTACGTTCGGAAAAACTGTTTTTT.

V gene TRBV19 combines with J gene TRBJ2-7; 10 nucleotides agree with TRBD1. The junction had 7 bases not matched to a gene; V was cut back by 3 bases and J by 5 bases. Germline CDR1 reads LNHDA; CDR2 reads SQIVND (reference sequence). The CDR3 sequence is 15 residues long. The CDR3 sequence is CASSMGQGSEDEQYF. In DNA form, the CDR3 reads TGTGCCAGTAGTATGGGACAGGGGAGCGAGGACGAGCAGTACTTC.

Here the CDR3 DNA reads TGTGCCAGTAGTATGGGGTGGTGGCAGGGTATTCGATCGAACACCGGGGAGCTGTTTTTT. Its protein is CASSMGWWQGIRSNTGELFF. The gene calls are TRBV19 and TRBJ2-2; possibly TRBD1 for D (5 bases). The germline V and J ends were trimmed by 3 bases and 0 bases, with 23 bases remaining between them. The germline CDR1 and CDR2 sequences are LNHDA and SQIVND (reference sequence). The CDR3 has 20 amino acids.

Worth noting for this clone: Relative to the germline gene, one junction end is altered; a read error may explain this. This chain's CDR3 is CASRQEGTSGHF. In DNA, the CDR3 is TGTGCCAGCAGACAAGAGGGGACCTCAGGGCACTTC. V and J are TRBV6-5 and TRBJ2-7; D tentatively fits TRBD1 or TRBD2 (5 bases each). Germline V gene sequence: CDR1 MNHEY, CDR2 SVGAGI. The CDR3 totals 12 residues.

This clone has a single count. The chain uses TRBV14 and TRBJ2-2, with a weak D call TRBD1 (6 bases). V dropped 6 bases and J dropped 1 base, with 9 bases sitting between them. The CDR3 is 14 residues long. The germline V gene has CDR1 SGHDN and CDR2 FVKESK. CDR3 region: CASRKTGNTGELFF. The CDR3 nucleotides are TGTGCCAGCAGGAAGACAGGGAACACCGGGGAGCTGTTTTTT.

The rearrangement links TRBV11-3 to TRBJ2-7; possibly TRBD1 for D (6 bases). CDR1 is SGHNT and CDR2 is YENEEA in the germline V gene. Trimming removed 0 bases at V and 0 bases at J, with 18 bases between. The CDR3 is 18 residues long. CDR3 protein: CASSLDREMDSYSYEQYF. The CDR3 DNA follows: TGTGCCAGCAGCTTAGATAGGGAAATGGACAGTTACTCCTACGAGCAGTACTTC.

The J gene is TRBJ1-2, the V gene TRBV7-2; 7 nucleotides align to TRBD1. The trim removed 3 bases at V and 4 bases at J, leaving 5 bases unmatched. From germline, CDR1 is SGHTA and CDR2 FQGNSA. This CDR3 spans 14 amino acids. The DNA for the CDR3 is TGTGCCAGCAGCTTGCCCGGGACAGTCTATGGCTACACCTTC. Its protein is CASSLPGTVYGYTF.

The rearrangement joins TRBV9 to TRBJ2-3; 8 bases align to TRBD1. Germline trimming cut 4 bases from V and 0 bases from J; bases unmatched to any gene: 4. This CDR3 contains 15 residues. The V gene's germline CDR1 is SGDLS and CDR2 YYNGEE. In DNA form, the CDR3 reads TGTGCCAGCAGCCCCGACAGGGGAAGCACAGATACGCAGTATTTT. It specifies CASSPDRGSTDTQYF.

CDR3 in DNA: TGTGCCAGCAACCCGACGGGACAGTTATACGAGCAGTACTTC. This sequence encodes CASNPTGQLYEQYF. This chain joins TRBV6-1 and TRBJ2-7; 7 nucleotides agree with TRBD1. Germline CDR1 and CDR2: MNHNS and SASEGT. The trim removed 7 bases at V and 4 bases at J, leaving 10 bases unmatched. This CDR3 has 14 amino acids.

The chain couples TRBV4-1 to TRBJ2-7; D is possibly TRBD2 (6 bases). The V and J ends lost 3 bases and 6 bases respectively, with 21 bases between them. CDR1 is MGHRA, CDR2 YSYEKL, per germline. The CDR3 covers 16 residues. For the CDR3, the DNA is TGCGCCAGCAGCCACCCGTGGGACTGGCAGGCCTCCGAGCAGTACTTC. Its translation: CASSHPWDWQASEQYF.

The rearrangement links TRBV10-1 to TRBJ2-7; 9 bases match TRBD1. The length of the CDR3 is 13 residues. The V gene's germline CDR1 is WNHNN and CDR2 SYGVQD (reference sequence). J was trimmed by 7 bases and V by 8 bases; bases with no gene match: 9. The CDR3 bases are TGCGCCAGCGGCGGACAGGGGCCGGGGGAGCAGTACTTC. It encodes CASGGQGPGEQYF.

CDR3: CASSLRRGSSYNEQFF. CDR3 in DNA: TGTGCCAGCAGCTTACGTAGGGGAAGCTCCTACAATGAGCAGTTCTTC. V gene TRBV11-3 combines with J gene TRBJ2-1; D may be TRBD1 (5 bases). The CDR3 is 16 residues long. Trimming removed 2 bases at V and 0 bases at J, with 11 bases between. Germline V gene lookup returns CDR1 SGHNT and CDR2 YENEEA. The entire variable domain, with the rest obtained from reference TRBV11-3 and TRBJ2-1, is as follows: EAGVVQSPRYKIIEKKQPVAFWCNPISGHNTLYWYLQNLGQGPELLIRYENEEAVDDSQLPKDRFSAERLKGVDSTLKIQPAELGDSAVYLCASSLRRGSSYNEQFFGPGTRLTVL.

This clone was counted a single time. The rearrangement links TRBV30 to TRBJ2-7; no clear D gene. The germline V and J ends were trimmed by 3 bases and 3 bases, with 12 bases remaining between them. Per germline, CDR1 GTSNPN and CDR2 SVGIG (reference sequence). There are 13 residues in the CDR3. CDR3 residues: CAWRAPVSYEQYF. DNA for the CDR3: TGTGCCTGGAGAGCTCCAGTGAGCTACGAGCAGTACTTC.

V is TRBV6-5 and J is TRBJ2-1; 7 bases are shared with TRBD1. This CDR3 has 14 amino acids. The V and J ends lost 6 bases and 4 bases, in that order; junction bases with no gene match: 6. Germline CDR1 reads MNHEY; CDR2 reads SVGAGI. Here the CDR3 reads CASSRDSVYNEQFF. CDR3 nucleotide sequence: TGTGCCAGCAGCCGGGACAGCGTATACAATGAGCAGTTCTTC.

The J gene is TRBJ2-5, the V gene TRBV7-3, with D unresolved. The CDR3 totals 15 residues. Between the trimmed V and J ends, which lost 5 bases and 4 bases, there was a span of 17 bases. Germline assignment: CDR1 SGHTA and CDR2 FQGTGA. Here the CDR3 reads CASSPDGYATETQYF. CDR3 DNA: TGTGCCAGCAGCCCAGACGGGTACGCCACAGAGACCCAGTACTTC.

The chain carries TRBV11-2 and TRBJ2-7; the D gene is possibly TRBD1 (6 bases). The V end was cut by 3 bases, the J end by 6 bases, with 27 bases between. This CDR3 is built from 18 residues. Germline CDR1 reads SGHAT; CDR2 reads FQNNGV. The CDR3 DNA reads as TGTGCCAGCAGCTTGACCCCCTCTCCCAGCGTAGGGGGATTCGAGCAGTACTTC. This gives the protein CASSLTPSPSVGGFEQYF.

The chain uses TRBV19 and TRBJ1-1; tentative D call: TRBD1 (6 bases). V shed 1 base and J shed 6 bases, with 9 bases lying between them. CDR3 length: 13 amino acids. CDR1 and CDR2 (germline): LNHDA, SQIVND (reference sequence). The CDR3 DNA follows: TGTGCCAGTAGTATAGGGAGACAGGCTGAAGCTTTCTTT. This translates into CASSIGRQAEAFF.

The rearrangement joins TRBV5-1 to TRBJ1-1; maybe TRBD1 (6 bases). The V and J ends lost 4 bases and 5 bases respectively, with 18 bases between them. CDR1 and CDR2 from the germline V gene are SGHRS and YFSETQ. This CDR3 has 15 amino acids. The CDR3 sequence: CASSGKQGSKTEAFF. CDR3 in DNA: TGCGCCAGCAGCGGGAAACAGGGAAGTAAAACTGAAGCTTTCTTT.